This section outlines one T cell receptor beta chain sequence together with its context. What it recognizes is unknown. What was amplified from RNA transcripts were TCR beta CDR3 regions. With the HTBI primer set, the TCR CDR3 went through a first round of RT-PCR. TCRdb itself ran the multiplex PCR reads through MiXCR, one entry per CDR3 protein. The sample shows under 250,000 distinct CDR3 sequences, about a sixth of them seen only once. These data originate in a study of T cells in Graves' hyperthyroidism and ophthalmopathy. The study, taken as a whole, reports: Most expanded thyroid clonotypes above 0.001 also appeared in blood.

Using over 8.5 ml of fresh peripheral blood, PBMCs were prepared. There are 17 residues in the CDR3. Germline values: CDR1 KGHSH, CDR2 LQKENI. V shed 2 bases, J shed 4 bases, and the junction held 6 bases outside the gene matches. The V and J genes are TRBV18 and TRBJ2-1; 12 positions agree with TRBD2. The TCR originated in a woman aged 45 to 65 with Graves' hyperthyroidism. The sample consisted of blood. The CDR3 coding sequence is TGTGCCAGCTCACCATCGACTAGCGGGGGTGGGTACAATGAGCAGTTCTTC. This gives the protein CASSPSTSGGGYNEQFF.